These T cell receptor beta chains were read from a single sample in a study of regulatory T cells in long-lasting Graves disease. TCRdb re-called the multiplex PCR reads through MiXCR, storing one row per CDR3 protein. The table includes 350,000 to 450,000 distinct CDR3 sequences, 15% detected once. Separately, the same data were catalogued under a study of T cells in Graves' hyperthyroidism and ophthalmopathy.

The sample in question was peripheral blood mononuclear cells (PBMCs), obtained at new diagnosis, from a patient treated with antithyroid drugs. The receptors were sampled from a woman aged 25 to 45 with Graves disease. Both conserved end residues are part of each CDR3. D genes are given only for firm matches. Not every row has a clone size; where given, it reads once, few, many or a size class.

D gene	V gene	J gene	clone size	CDR3 protein	CDR3 DNA
TRBD2	TRBV20-1	TRBJ2-1	many	CSATGSGTSYNEQFF	TGCAGTGCTACAGGTAGCGGGACCTCCTACAATGAGCAGTTCTTC
NA	TRBV4-1	TRBJ2-3	NA	CASSQDLAQADTQYF	TGCGCCAGCAGCCAAGATCTGGCACAGGCAGATACGCAGTATTTT
NA	TRBV6-2/TRBV6-3	TRBJ1-5	few	CASSYSVGSNQPQHF	TGTGCCAGCAGTTACTCGGTGGGGAGCAATCAGCCCCAGCATTTT
TRBD1	TRBV27	TRBJ2-3	NA	CASSLSTGGGQGPTDTQYF	TGTGCCAGCAGTTTATCTACTGGGGGAGGACAGGGACCCACAGATACGCAGTATTTT
NA	TRBV20-1	TRBJ1-2	many	CSARDRSSGKGIGGYTF	TGCAGTGCTAGAGATCGCAGCTCGGGAAAGGGGATAGGTGGCTACACCTTC
NA	TRBV7-9	TRBJ1-6	few	CASSGPWRRENSPLHF	TGTGCCAGCAGCGGCCCGTGGCGTAGGGAGAATTCACCCCTCCACTTT
TRBD2	TRBV7-2	TRBJ2-5	NA	CASSSEGTSGSQTQYF	TGTGCCAGCAGCTCAGAGGGGACTAGCGGGAGCCAGACCCAGTACTTC
NA	TRBV28	TRBJ2-1	many	CASSLSGPSYNEQFF	TGTGCCAGCAGTTTATCGGGGCCGTCCTACAATGAGCAGTTCTTC
TRBD1	TRBV27	TRBJ1-5	many	CASSSLSGGDQPQHF	TGTGCCAGCAGTTCCCTATCAGGGGGCGATCAGCCCCAGCATTTT
NA	TRBV12-3/TRBV12-4	TRBJ2-1	few	CASSLTQSSYNEQFF	TGTGCCAGCAGTTTAACTCAAAGCTCCTACAATGAGCAGTTCTTC
NA	TRBV3-1	TRBJ2-5	many	CASSPGIFGETQYF	TGTGCCAGCAGCCCCGGGATCTTTGGAGAGACCCAGTACTTC
NA	TRBV12-3/TRBV12-4	TRBJ1-1	many	CASRPTGENTEAFF	TGTGCCAGCAGACCTACGGGGGAGAACACTGAAGCTTTCTTT
NA	TRBV3-1	TRBJ2-1	NA	CASSQSLDEQFF	TGTGCCAGCAGCCAATCTCTCGATGAGCAGTTCTTC
TRBD1	TRBV7-2	TRBJ1-5	NA	CASSLGDRAHQPQHF	TGTGCCAGCAGCTTGGGGGACAGGGCCCATCAGCCCCAGCATTTT
TRBD2	TRBV27	TRBJ2-7	many	CASSFGGRAQEQYF	TGTGCCAGCAGTTTTGGCGGGAGGGCCCAAGAGCAGTACTTC
NA	TRBV12-3/TRBV12-4	TRBJ2-3	NA	CASGSLLASEGYTQYF	TGTGCCAGCGGTTCACTCCTAGCGTCAGAGGGGTATACGCAGTATTTT
NA	TRBV19	TRBJ1-2	few	CASNQPGRIVTGSGYTF	TGTGCCAGTAACCAACCAGGACGAATTGTGACCGGATCTGGCTACACCTTC
TRBD2	TRBV12-3/TRBV12-4	TRBJ2-3	many	CASSFGRLAGGLDTQYF	TGTGCCAGCAGTTTTGGCAGGCTAGCGGGAGGGCTCGATACGCAGTATTTT
TRBD1	TRBV6-1	TRBJ2-7	NA	CASSVDEGAPYEQYF	TGTGCCAGCAGTGTGGATGAGGGGGCCCCTTACGAGCAGTACTTC
NA	TRBV11-1	TRBJ2-1	many	CARPIRGRGYRNEQFF	TGTGCCAGACCAATCCGGGGCAGGGGATATCGCAATGAGCAGTTCTTC
NA	TRBV11-1	TRBJ2-1	many	CASSYNSWGWISYNEQFF	TGTGCCAGCAGCTACAATTCTTGGGGGTGGATATCCTACAATGAGCAGTTCTTC
NA	TRBV29-1	TRBJ1-2	NA	CSSTAGLGGGYTF	TGCAGCTCGACGGCGGGACTTGGGGGTGGCTACACCTTC
NA	TRBV6-1	TRBJ1-4	few	CASSESPRLNEKLFF	TGTGCCAGCAGTGAAAGCCCCCGGCTTAATGAAAAACTGTTTTTT
NA	TRBV27	TRBJ1-1	many	CASSLTQGRTEAFF	TGTGCCAGCAGTTTAACCCAGGGTAGGACTGAAGCTTTCTTT
NA	TRBV20-1	TRBJ1-3	few	CSAARDGRSGNTIYF	TGCAGTGCAGCCCGGGACGGCCGCTCTGGAAACACCATATATTTT
NA	TRBV7-3	TRBJ2-1	NA	CASSLLGGPYNEQFF	TGTGCCAGCAGCTTATTAGGGGGTCCCTACAATGAGCAGTTCTTC
NA	TRBV11-2	TRBJ2-7	NA	CASSFGLGPYEQYF	TGTGCCAGCAGCTTCGGTCTGGGTCCCTACGAGCAGTACTTC
TRBD2	TRBV11-2	TRBJ2-7	many	CASSPSGGVSYEQYF	TGTGCCAGCAGCCCAAGCGGGGGGGTATCCTACGAGCAGTACTTC
TRBD1	TRBV4-1	TRBJ1-3	few	CASCHDGTAPSGNTIYF	TGCGCCAGCTGCCACGACGGGACAGCACCCTCTGGAAACACCATATATTTT
TRBD1	TRBV12-3/TRBV12-4	TRBJ2-1	many	CASTWGTGNYNEQFF	TGTGCCAGCACCTGGGGGACAGGGAACTACAATGAGCAGTTCTTC
NA	TRBV12-3/TRBV12-4	TRBJ1-1	many	CASSLDSMVGTEAFF	TGTGCCAGCAGTTTAGACAGTATGGTGGGCACTGAAGCTTTCTTT
NA	TRBV11-2	TRBJ2-7	NA	CASSLGTPAYEQYF	TGTGCCAGCAGCTTAGGGACACCCGCCTACGAGCAGTACTTC
TRBD2	TRBV7-2	TRBJ2-3	many	CASSLGGRSTDTQYF	TGTGCCAGCAGCTTGGGCGGGAGGAGCACAGATACGCAGTATTTT